This T cell receptor (beta chain) was identified in a study of blood T cell repertoires in COVID-19. Study information: PBMCs, B-cell-depleted T cells, or T cells provided the cDNA or gDNA that made up the material.

Either two negative PCRs, clearance, or symptom resolution qualified Cohort 3 donors as recovered. Germline V lookup: CDR1 GTSNPN, CDR2 SVGIG (reference sequence). This CDR3 has 16 amino acids. This clone was counted many times. One junction end does not reproduce the germline sequence, and a read error may be involved. Libraries were prepared by immunoSEQ multiplex PCR; TCRdb keeps only in-frame clonotypes and omits some of them. Of 250,000 to 350,000 clones in the sample, roughly 86% are singletons; the top ten hold under 5.5%. This clonotype was sampled from a woman aged 25 to 39 who had recovered from COVID-19. The chain couples TRBV30 to TRBJ1-6; D might be TRBD1 (5 bases). The sequenced sample consisted of PBMCs or T cells enriched from blood (not recorded which). CDR3 protein: CASAHGGFLRYSPLHF. In nucleotides, the CDR3 is TGTGCCTCCGCCCACGGGGGGTTCCTCCGGTATTCGCCCCTCCACTTT. The complete variable domain, with remaining parts taken from reference TRBV30 and TRBJ1-6, reads SQTIHQWPATLVQPVGSPLSLECTVEGTSNPNLYWYRQAAGRGLQLLFYSVGIGQISSEVPQNLSASRPQDRQFILSSKKLLLSDSGFYLCASAHGGFLRYSPLHFGNGTRLTVT.